This T cell receptor beta chain was sequenced in a study of T cell repertoires in cytomegalovirus infection. At the level of the study: Indications of both CMV infection and matching HLA type were provided by public TCR beta signatures. The study's findings and limits: In two of eight donors, the top clonotype was HLA-C-restricted CMV-specific. Using cumulative public TCR beta family frequency, the authors identified those who carried CMV together with the relevant HLA.

The germline V and J ends were trimmed by 5 bases and 7 bases, with 12 bases remaining between them. The germline CDR1 and CDR2 sequences are SQVTM and ANQGSEA. The CDR3 is 11 residues long. TCRdb independently ran MiXCR on the reads; one entry per CDR3 protein. The repertoire holds roughly 320,000 distinct CDR3 sequences, with about 9.2% as singletons. This clonotype was observed many times. Its antigen remains unidentified. The sequenced material came from PBMCs. The rearrangement uses TRBV29-1 and TRBJ2-7; D is perhaps TRBD1 (5 bases). The receptor was derived from a human donor in good health (CMV status not recorded). Some clones in this sample may be carry-over from other donors' samples. Here the CDR3 reads CSVWFQGEQYV. The CDR3 coding sequence is TGCAGCGTTTGGTTCCAGGGTGAGCAGTACGTC.